This TCR beta chain was found in a study of blood T cells in healthy people across ages (dated by TCRdb to between 2015 and 2016). Notes on the research overall: In model experiments, template switching captured roughly one uniquely barcoded TCR beta cDNA molecule for every two T cells. Two additional independent replicas of 1 million unique cDNA reads from the same blood draw were analyzed for two donors (one aged 18 to 30 and one aged 80 or older). To avoid experimental bias, donors of different ages were distributed randomly across sequencing lanes. Four age groups were formed from the donors: young (average approximately 15 years), middle-aged (around 41), aged (more than 55) and long-lived (about 80). Using deep sequencing normalized with unique cDNA molecular identifiers, the study measured how TCR beta repertoire diversity changes with age.

The library was built by means of 5' RACE. Instrument on record: Illumina HiSeq 2500. The second PCR ran for about 7 to 11 cycles and used a J-beta primer mix along with a sample-barcoded 5' primer. A unique molecular identifier was introduced onto each TCR beta cDNA molecule by a template-switch 5' adaptor carrying 12 random nucleotides. Each sample yielded at least 2.5 million CDR3-containing paired-end reads. The Mint cDNA synthesis kit, primed by a TRBC-specific oligonucleotide, was used to synthesize first-strand cDNA from all RNA. Following uracil-DNA glycosylase treatment, a first 18-cycle PCR with universal primers M1SS and BC2_uni_R was performed on all cDNA. Per the original workflow: For normalization, 1 million high-quality reads were randomly selected from each sample, with every read carrying a distinct molecular identifier. Reads with shared molecular identifiers were discarded instead of being binned into consensus sequences. MiTCR, set to a Q25 quality threshold and the strictest error-elimination algorithm, was used for CDR3 identification, clonotype clustering and error correction. A nonparametric unseen species model with Euler transformation was used to estimate a lower bound on total TCR beta diversity. TCRdb ran its own pipeline on the public reads, namely fastp trimming at Q25 and MiXCR clone calling, and kept in-frame beta chains. Rows with one shared CDR3 protein collapse into an entry with the most common genes and DNA. The V and J calls and clone size come from TCRdb's table, not from the authors' own analysis. The sample contains 630,000 or so distinct CDR3 sequences, about a third of them found a single time. Jointly, the top ten make up approximately 15% of the sample.

Systemically healthy Caucasian individuals from Russia, 39 in total and aged about 6 to 90 years, were included as donors. Ten milliliters of peripheral blood were drawn from each donor into EDTA-treated Vacutainer tubes. Ficoll-Paque density-gradient centrifugation was used to isolate PBMCs, with at least 6.5 million per sample. Total RNA, at least 5 micrograms per sample, was extracted from PBMCs with Trizol reagent. Naive CD45RAhigh/CD27high T cell percentages were measured by flow cytometry on a PBMC aliquot from every donor. This clonotype was counted ten times or more. Its specific antigen is unknown. Qualities for individual bases were not recorded, and no much larger clone is one base off. The full study reports these points: The percentage of naive T cells measured by flow cytometry correlated strongly with observed TCR beta diversity. Observed TCR beta diversity per million T cells fell roughly linearly with age, and a significant reduction was already apparent by age roughly 41. Estimates of total diversity based on one million sequenced T cells were regarded as lower bounds and as underestimates. Because the CMV infection status of the donors was unknown, age-related changes in expanded clonotypes may potentially have been confounded. Compared with the aged group, the long-lived group had more naive CD4+ T cells, fewer expanded clones and increased TCR diversity, suggesting age selection. Conclusive comparison of naive and antigen-experienced compartments was prevented by the profiling of bulk unsorted PBMCs.

The TCR sequence derives from a woman of 80 years or more in good health. Donor details come from another sample of the same person, matched by shared clones. Source material: blood.

The CDR3 region: CASSRGQGTAYEQYF. In nucleotides, the sequence is TGCGCCAGCAGCCGAGGACAGGGTACGGCCTACGAGCAGTACTTC. Recombination connected TRBV5-1 to TRBJ2-7; 8 bases in the middle match TRBD1. Here V drops 4 bases and J drops 2 bases, and the junction holds 8 bases not matched to any gene. The CDR3, from cysteine to phenylalanine, totals 15 residues. The kept DNA is CDR3 alone, 45 bases in frame from the first base. The germline V gene gives CDR1 as SGHRS and CDR2 as YFSETQ.